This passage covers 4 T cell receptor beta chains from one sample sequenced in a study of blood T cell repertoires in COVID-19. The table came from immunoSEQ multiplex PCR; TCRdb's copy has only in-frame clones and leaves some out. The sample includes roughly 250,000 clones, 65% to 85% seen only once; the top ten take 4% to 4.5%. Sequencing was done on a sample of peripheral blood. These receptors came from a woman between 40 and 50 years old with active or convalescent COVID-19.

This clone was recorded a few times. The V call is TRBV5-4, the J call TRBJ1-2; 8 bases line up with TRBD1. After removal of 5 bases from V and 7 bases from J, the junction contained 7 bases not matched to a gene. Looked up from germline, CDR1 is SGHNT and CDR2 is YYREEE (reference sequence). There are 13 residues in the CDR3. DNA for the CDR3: TGTGCCAGCAGTCTCGACAGGGGTACTGGCTACACCTTC. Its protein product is CASSLDRGTGYTF.

The CDR3 is CASSLGTSREQYF. CDR3 bases: TGCGCCAGCAGCCTCGGGACATCCCGCGAGCAGTACTTC. The J gene is TRBJ2-7, the V gene TRBV4-1; D is perhaps TRBD1 (6 bases). The length of the CDR3 is 13 residues. V lost 4 bases, J lost 6 bases, and 13 bases lay in between. Germline V gives CDR1 MGHRA, CDR2 YSYEKL.

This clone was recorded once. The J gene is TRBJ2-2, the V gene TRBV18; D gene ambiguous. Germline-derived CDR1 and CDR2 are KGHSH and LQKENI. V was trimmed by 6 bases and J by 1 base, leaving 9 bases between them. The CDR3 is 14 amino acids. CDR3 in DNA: TGTGCCAGCTCCGTCACAGAGAACACCGGGGAGCTGTTTTTT. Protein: CASSVTENTGELFF.

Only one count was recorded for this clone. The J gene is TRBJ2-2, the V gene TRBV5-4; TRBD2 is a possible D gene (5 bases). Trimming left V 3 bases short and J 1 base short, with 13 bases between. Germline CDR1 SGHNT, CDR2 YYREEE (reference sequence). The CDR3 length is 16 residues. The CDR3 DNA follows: TGTGCCAGCAGCTCTCCCTTCGGGGTGAACACCGGGGAGCTGTTTTTT. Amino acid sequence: CASSSPFGVNTGELFF. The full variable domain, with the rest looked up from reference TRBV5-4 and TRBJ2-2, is ETGVTQSPTHLIKTRGQQVTLRCSSQSGHNTVSWYQQALGQGPQFIFQYYREEENGRGNFPPRFSGLQFPNYSSELNVNALELDDSALYLCASSSPFGVNTGELFFGEGSRLTVL.